These 30 T cell receptor beta chains share one sample of origin, sequenced in a study of cytomegalovirus exposure and HLA in healthy donors. PCR was performed using 60 Vbeta and 13 Jbeta primers. TCRdb keeps only in-frame clones here, not all; method: immunoSEQ multiplex PCR. The sample carries roughly 180,000 clones, approximately 84% recorded once. Sequencing used PBMCs. The receptors were gathered from a girl aged 5 to 17 in good health and CMV-seropositive.

This clone has just one count. V gene TRBV12-5 combines with J gene TRBJ2-7, with D possibly matching TRBD1 (5 bases). The CDR3 runs to 16 residues. The V end was cut by 0 bases, the J end by 4 bases, with 16 bases between. Germline values: CDR1 LGHNT, CDR2 FRNRAP. In nucleotides, the CDR3 is TGTGCTAGTGGTTTGGTACTCCTTGGACATTCGTACGAGCAGTACTTC. Its translation is CASGLVLLGHSYEQYF.

Note on this clone: Relative to the germline gene, one junction end is altered; a read error may explain this. This sequence joins TRBV7-7 and TRBJ2-3; TRBD2 might be the D (6 bases). Germline-derived CDR1 and CDR2 are SSHAT and FNYEAQ (reference sequence). CDR3 size: 13 residues. The CDR3 loop reads CASSTGTRDTQYF. CDR3 coding DNA: TGTGCTAGCAGCACCGGGACTCGGGATACGCAGTATTTT.

V and J are TRBV11-3 and TRBJ1-1, with D possibly being TRBD1 (5 bases). Germline V gene sequence: CDR1 SGHNT, CDR2 YENEEA. Between the trimmed V and J ends, which lost 0 bases and 2 bases, there was a span of 7 bases. This CDR3 contains 14 residues. In DNA, the CDR3 is TGTGCCAGCAGCTTAGAGACAGATAACACTGAAGCTTTCTTT. Its translation is CASSLETDNTEAFF.

The J gene is TRBJ1-1, the V gene TRBV4-1; 8 nucleotides line up with TRBD1. The CDR3 runs to 15 residues. Trimming cost V 0 bases and J 0 bases; bases outside gene matches: 0. Germline V CDR1 and CDR2: MGHRA, YSYEKL. CDR3 coding DNA: TGCGCCAGCAGCCAAGAGGACAGGGTGAACACTGAAGCTTTCTTT. This translates into CASSQEDRVNTEAFF.

V and J are TRBV19 and TRBJ1-5, with 8 bases identical to TRBD1. The CDR3 consists of 17 residues. CDR1 LNHDA and CDR2 SQIVND come from the germline V gene (reference sequence). J gave up 8 bases and V 3 bases, and 15 bases lay outside the gene matches. CDR3 loop: CASSIVLADRGREPQHF. CDR3 bases: TGTGCCAGTAGTATTGTCCTCGCCGACAGGGGAAGGGAGCCCCAGCATTTT.

This clone showed up just a few times. The chain links TRBV5-6 to TRBJ1-4; the match to TRBD1 covers 7 bases. V lost 0 bases and J lost 0; bases outside the gene matches: 5. This CDR3 is built from 17 residues. Germline CDR1 and CDR2: SGHDT and YYEEEE. In nucleotides, the CDR3 is TGTGCCAGCAGCTTGGGAGGGGGCGATCCAACTAATGAAAAACTGTTTTTT. The encoded protein is CASSLGGGDPTNEKLFF.

This chain links TRBV7-8 with TRBJ1-4; TRBD1 matches 7 bases. The germline V gene has CDR1 SGHVS and CDR2 FQNEAQ. CDR3 size: 16 residues. Germline trimming cut 1 base from V and 7 bases from J; bases unmatched to any gene: 9. The CDR3 coding sequence is TGTGCCAGCAGCTTAGGGGCTCGGAGGGGGCCTGAAAAACTGTTTTTT. It translates to CASSLGARRGPEKLFF.

This clone has just a few counts. This chain connects TRBV7-3 to TRBJ1-2; 9 positions agree with TRBD1. The CDR3 is 14 residues long. Germline V gives CDR1 SGHTA, CDR2 FQGTGA. V lost 6 bases, J lost 4 bases, and 6 bases stayed unmatched. This CDR3 reads CASSRDRASYGYTF. The CDR3 DNA is TGTGCCAGCAGTCGGGACAGGGCGAGCTATGGCTACACCTTC.

V and J are TRBV4-2 and TRBJ2-5; TRBD2 might be the D (6 bases). The germline CDR1 and CDR2 sequences are LGHNA and YNFKEQ. This CDR3 region has 15 residues. Trimming left V 0 bases short and J 1 base short, with 9 bases between. The CDR3 sequence is CASSQEGGGQETQYF. CDR3 sequence (DNA): TGTGCCAGCAGCCAAGAGGGAGGAGGCCAAGAGACCCAGTACTTC.

V is TRBV5-1 and J is TRBJ1-2, with D perhaps TRBD1 (5 bases). Between the trimmed V and J ends, which lost 4 bases and 6 bases, there was a span of 16 bases. Per the germline V gene, CDR1 is SGHRS and CDR2 is YFSETQ. This CDR3 is 14 amino acids long. The DNA of the CDR3 is TGCGCCAGCAGCATAAGGACGGGGGAGGATGGCTACACCTTC. Protein product: CASSIRTGEDGYTF.

The chain carries TRBV29-1 and TRBJ2-7; no reliable D call. The CDR3 is 14 residues long. Germline assignment: CDR1 SQVTM and CDR2 ANQGSEA. The V end lost 0 bases, the J end lost 1 base, and 10 bases lay between the germline ends. The CDR3 DNA reads as TGCAGCGTTGAAGACCGCGAAGTATCCTACGAGCAGTACTTC. Amino acid sequence: CSVEDREVSYEQYF.

The chain employs TRBV30 and TRBJ1-1; D possibly corresponds to TRBD1 (5 bases). Germline V lookup: CDR1 GTSNPN, CDR2 SVGIG (reference sequence). V dropped 4 bases and J dropped 9 bases, with 12 bases sitting between them. The CDR3 covers 11 residues. CDR3 loop: CAWNRQSQAFF. CDR3 nucleotide sequence: TGTGCCTGGAATCGACAGAGCCAAGCTTTCTTT.

There are a few counts of this clone. The chain recombines TRBV10-3 with TRBJ1-2; 11 bases are shared with TRBD1. J was trimmed by 3 bases and V by 5 bases; bases with no gene match: 2. The CDR3 extends over 14 amino acids. Per germline, CDR1 ENHRY and CDR2 SYGVKD. In DNA form, the CDR3 reads TGTGCCATCAGTCCGGGACAGGGGGACTATGGCTACACCTTC. Translating it yields CAISPGQGDYGYTF.

The chain has TRBV6-1 and TRBJ2-1; no clear D gene. Germline CDR1 and CDR2: MNHNS and SASEGT. Deletions cut 8 bases from V and 4 bases from J, with 6 bases between. CDR3 length: 11 amino acids. CDR3 DNA sequence: TGTGCCAGCCTACAGTACAATGAGCAGTTCTTC. Its protein product is CASLQYNEQFF.

This clone was observed a handful of times. This chain uses TRBV7-9 with TRBJ2-2; D ambiguous. V lost 4 bases and J 0 bases, leaving 9 bases between the germline ends. The length of the CDR3 is 15 residues. Germline V gene lookup returns CDR1 SEHNR and CDR2 FQNEAQ (reference sequence). CDR3 coding DNA: TGTGCCAGCAGCTCATACAATACGAACACCGGGGAGCTGTTTTTT. This encodes CASSSYNTNTGELFF.

This clone was recorded only once. The chain combines TRBV9 with TRBJ2-3, with D tentatively TRBD2 (7 bases). CDR3 length equals 16 residues. The V gene lost 0 bases and the J gene lost 5 bases, with 16 bases spanning the gap. Germline V gene lookup returns CDR1 SGDLS and CDR2 YYNGEE. The CDR3 region is CASSVGAGAIGDTQYF. CDR3 bases: TGTGCCAGCAGCGTAGGGGCGGGGGCCATCGGAGATACGCAGTATTTT. Full variable domain (rest looked up from reference TRBV9 and TRBJ2-3): DSGVTQTPKHLITATGQRVTLRCSPRSGDLSVYWYQQSLDQGLQFLIQYYNGEERAKGNILERFSAQQFPDLHSELNLSSLELGDSALYFCASSVGAGAIGDTQYFGPGTRLTVL.

This chain joins TRBV9 and TRBJ2-3; TRBD1 agrees at 7 bases. Germline V gene sequence: CDR1 SGDLS, CDR2 YYNGEE. Trimming cost V 2 bases and J 3 bases; bases outside gene matches: 6. The CDR3 consists of 15 residues. The CDR3 loop is CASSVRQGETDTQYF. CDR3 coding DNA: TGTGCCAGCAGCGTCAGGCAGGGGGAGACAGATACGCAGTATTTT. The whole variable domain, filled in from reference TRBV9 and TRBJ2-3, reads DSGVTQTPKHLITATGQRVTLRCSPRSGDLSVYWYQQSLDQGLQFLIQYYNGEERAKGNILERFSAQQFPDLHSELNLSSLELGDSALYFCASSVRQGETDTQYFGPGTRLTVL.

This clone showed up many times. The V call is TRBV6-1, the J call TRBJ2-1, with 9 bases lining up with TRBD1. Germline V CDR1 and CDR2: MNHNS, SASEGT. The ends lost 5 bases at V and 4 bases at J; junction bases unmatched: 6. CDR3 size: 15 residues. CDR3 loop: CASSSGTGPYNEQFF. In DNA, the CDR3 is TGTGCCAGCAGTTCCGGGACAGGGCCTTACAATGAGCAGTTCTTC.

In regard to this clone: Additional DNA sequences in this sample encode the identical CDR3. This chain links TRBV5-1 with TRBJ1-1, with D unresolved. Germline-derived CDR1 and CDR2 are SGHRS and YFSETQ. With 4 bases removed from V and 0 bases from J, the gap between germline ends came to 7 bases. This CDR3 spans 13 amino acids. CDR3 bases: TGCGCCAGCAGCACAGACATGAACACTGAAGCTTTCTTT. It yields the protein CASSTDMNTEAFF.

This rearrangement joins TRBV30 to TRBJ1-4; TRBD1 agrees at 7 bases. The CDR3 is made up of 11 amino acids. Looked up from germline, CDR1 is GTSNPN and CDR2 is SVGIG (reference sequence). V lost 6 bases and J lost 11; bases outside the gene matches: 6. This CDR3 reads CACNRDSKLFF. In DNA, the CDR3 is TGTGCCTGTAACCGGGACAGTAAACTGTTTTTT.

This chain joins TRBV21-1 and TRBJ1-1. TRBV21-1 is a pseudogene. The CDR3 is 15 residues long. This CDR3 is CASSKWEGRNTEAFF. In DNA form, the CDR3 reads TGTGCCAGCAGCAAATGGGAAGGGAGGAACACTGAAGCTTTCTTT.

There are a few counts of this clone. This rearrangement joins TRBV14 to TRBJ2-5, with unresolved D. Germline V gene data show CDR1 as SGHDN and CDR2 as FVKESK. The length of the CDR3 is 13 residues. Trimming took off 0 bases at V and 7 bases at J, with 9 bases between the two ends. CDR3 coding DNA: TGTGCCAGCAGCCAAGATTGGCAGTCGACCCAGTACTTC. Residues: CASSQDWQSTQYF.

CDR3 DNA: TGCGCCAGCAGCTCATCCCGGGGTACAGGGGCGGTAGCTTTCTTT. This codes for CASSSSRGTGAVAFF. The chain carries TRBV4-1 and TRBJ1-1, with 7 bases lining up with TRBD1. V lost 5 bases, J lost 10 bases, and 16 bases stayed unmatched. This CDR3 has 15 residues. Per the germline V gene, CDR1 is MGHRA and CDR2 is YSYEKL.

The gene calls are TRBV4-1 and TRBJ2-3; D is possibly TRBD2 (5 bases). Germline CDR1 MGHRA, CDR2 YSYEKL. The CDR3 contains 15 residues. V was trimmed by 1 base and J by 4 bases, leaving 12 bases between them. The CDR3 region is CASSQVPGLPDTQYF. CDR3 coding DNA: TGCGCCAGCAGCCAAGTTCCGGGATTGCCAGATACGCAGTATTTT.

J is TRBJ2-1 and V is TRBV6-5, with 8 bases identical to TRBD2. V was clipped by 2 bases and J by 4 bases; unmatched bases: 4. This CDR3 is 15 amino acids long. CDR1 and CDR2 from the germline V gene are MNHEY and SVGAGI. CDR3 nucleotide sequence: TGTGCCAGCAGTTACGCGGGGGGCCTATACAATGAGCAGTTCTTC. This translates into CASSYAGGLYNEQFF.

The rearrangement links TRBV2 to TRBJ1-5; TRBD1 might be the D (6 bases). The CDR3 runs 14 residues. The germline V and J ends were trimmed by 5 bases and 6 bases, with 14 bases remaining between them. Per germline, CDR1 SNHLY and CDR2 FYNNEI. The CDR3: CASSKSTGFQPQHF. DNA for the CDR3: TGTGCCAGCAGTAAGAGCACAGGGTTTCAGCCCCAGCATTTT.

The chain uses TRBV19 and TRBJ1-3; 9 bases line up with TRBD1. Germline V gene sequence: CDR1 LNHDA, CDR2 SQIVND (reference sequence). V shed 0 bases, J shed 3 bases, and the junction held 3 bases outside the gene matches. This CDR3 comprises 16 residues. The CDR3 here is CASSIETGGCGNTIYF. CDR3 bases: TGTGCCAGTAGTATAGAAACAGGGGGCTGTGGAAACACCATATATTTT.

The chain is built from TRBV18 and TRBJ2-4, with 7 bases identical to TRBD2. CDR1 is KGHSH and CDR2 is LQKENI in the germline V gene. The CDR3 runs 11 residues. V shed 3 bases and J 15 bases; nucleotides not matched to a gene: 5. CDR3 residues: CASSPGTNLYF. The CDR3 DNA reads TGTGCCAGCTCACCCGGGACTAACCTGTACTTC.

The V gene is TRBV6-6, the J gene TRBJ1-3, with 8 bases lining up with TRBD1. V was pared by 8 bases and J by 0 bases, with 3 bases of the junction left unmatched. The CDR3 is 14 amino acids. The germline V gene has CDR1 MNHNY and CDR2 SVGAGI (reference sequence). CDR3 sequence reads: CASGQGHSGNTIYF. The CDR3 bases are TGTGCCAGCGGACAGGGCCACTCTGGAAACACCATATATTTT.

Here the CDR3 reads CASWTGGANVLTF. CDR3 nucleotide sequence: TGTGCCAGCTGGACGGGGGGGGCCAACGTCCTGACTTTC. The chain has TRBV11-2 and TRBJ2-6, with D possibly being TRBD2 (5 bases). V lost 8 bases and J 4 bases, leaving 9 bases between the germline ends. The CDR3 spans 13 residues. Germline CDR1 is SGHAT and CDR2 is FQNNGV.